What follows is one TCR beta chain and its context. The ends lost 1 base at V and 3 bases at J; junction bases unmatched: 5. The CDR3 has 15 residues. Per germline, CDR1 SGHDT and CDR2 YYEEEE. Time point meaning: patch test 1, 2 weeks after DPC sensitization. Treatment in this sample: therapeutic diphenylcyclopropenone sensitization with weekly scalp DPC. This sample stems from a study of human T cells and chemical hapten exposure. TCRdb reanalysed the RACE reads using MiXCR and keeps one entry per CDR3 protein. The table shows roughly 200,000 distinct CDR3 sequences, with approximately 20% occurring only once.

This TCR was sampled from a woman aged 50 to 60 with alopecia areata. Some clones in this sample may be carry-over from other donors' samples. The specimen was whole blood, collected in connection with sensitization to the hapten diphenylcyclopropenone (DPC). The rearrangement joins TRBV5-6 to TRBJ2-7; TRBD2 agrees at 9 bases. The CDR3 nucleotides read TGTGCCAGCAGCTTGTTCGCGGGAGGGTTCTACGAGCAGTACTTC. Translating gives CASSLFAGGFYEQYF.